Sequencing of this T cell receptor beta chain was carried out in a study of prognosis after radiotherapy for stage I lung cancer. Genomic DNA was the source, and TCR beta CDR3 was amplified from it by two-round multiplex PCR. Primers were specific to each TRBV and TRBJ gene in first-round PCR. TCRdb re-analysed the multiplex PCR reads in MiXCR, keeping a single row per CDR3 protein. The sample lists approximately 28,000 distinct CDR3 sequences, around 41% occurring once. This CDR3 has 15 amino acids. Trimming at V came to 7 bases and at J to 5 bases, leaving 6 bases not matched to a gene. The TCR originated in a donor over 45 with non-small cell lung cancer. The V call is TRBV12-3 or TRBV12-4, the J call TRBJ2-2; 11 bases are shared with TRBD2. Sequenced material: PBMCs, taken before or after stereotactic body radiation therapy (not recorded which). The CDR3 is CASTSGTSGTGELFF. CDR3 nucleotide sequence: TGTGCCAGCACCTCCGGGACTAGCGGTACCGGGGAGCTGTTTTTT.